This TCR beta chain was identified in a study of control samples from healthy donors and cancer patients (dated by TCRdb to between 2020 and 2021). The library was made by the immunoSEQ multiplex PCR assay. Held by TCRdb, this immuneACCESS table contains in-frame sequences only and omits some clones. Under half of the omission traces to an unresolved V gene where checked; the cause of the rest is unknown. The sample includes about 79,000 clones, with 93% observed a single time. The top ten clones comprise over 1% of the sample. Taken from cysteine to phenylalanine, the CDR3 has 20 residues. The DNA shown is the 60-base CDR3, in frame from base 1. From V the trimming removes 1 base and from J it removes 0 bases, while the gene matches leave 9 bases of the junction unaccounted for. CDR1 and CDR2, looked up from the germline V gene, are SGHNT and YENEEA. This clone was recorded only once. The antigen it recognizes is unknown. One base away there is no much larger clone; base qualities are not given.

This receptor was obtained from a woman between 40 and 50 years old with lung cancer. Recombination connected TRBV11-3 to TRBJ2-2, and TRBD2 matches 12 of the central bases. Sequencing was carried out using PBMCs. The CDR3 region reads CASSLVRLAGVCANTGELFF. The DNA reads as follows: TGTGCCAGCAGCTTAGTTCGACTAGCGGGGGTGTGCGCGAACACCGGGGAGCTGTTTTTT.